These 29 T cell receptor beta chains were all obtained from the same sample, sequenced in a study of graft-versus-host responses after intestinal transplantation. There were approximately 200,000 CFSE-labeled responder cells plated together with approximately 200,000 irradiated, violet-dye-labeled stimulator cells. The data were produced by immunoSEQ multiplex PCR, yet TCRdb's version contains in-frame clones alone and is incomplete. Of approximately 9,100 clones in the sample, roughly a third were seen once. Material: alloreactive CD8+ T cells from a mixed lymphocyte reaction culture, obtained before transplantation. Specified subset: CFSE-low proliferating T cells sorted from approximately 6-day pre-transplant mixed lymphocyte reaction (GvH or HvG direction). The receptors were gathered from a human patient who was an organ donor for intestinal transplantation.

This rearrangement joins TRBV18 to TRBJ2-1; 8 bases map to TRBD2. This CDR3 has 16 residues. Trimming at V came to 3 bases and at J to 4 bases, leaving 8 bases not matched to a gene. Germline V CDR1 and CDR2: KGHSH, LQKENI. In DNA, the CDR3 is TGTGCCAGCTCACCCCCCCGAGCGGGGGAGTACAATGAGCAGTTCTTC. It yields the protein CASSPPRAGEYNEQFF.

The V call is TRBV19, the J call TRBJ2-2, with D possibly TRBD2 on 6 matching bases. The germline V gene has CDR1 LNHDA and CDR2 SQIVND (reference sequence). This CDR3 has 15 residues. V was shortened by 2 bases and J by 8 bases, with 15 bases between the two germline ends. CDR3 bases: TGTGCCAGTAGTATATTCCGGGAGCCCGTTGGGGAGCTGTTTTTT. It specifies CASSIFREPVGELFF.

This clone has more than one count but fewer than ten. The rearrangement joins TRBV19 to TRBJ1-4; D call uncertain. Germline assignment: CDR1 LNHDA and CDR2 SQIVND (reference sequence). This CDR3 has 15 amino acids. Trimming stripped 3 bases from V and 0 bases from J, with 8 bases between. The DNA for the CDR3 is TGTGCCAGTAGTATTGGGAGAGCAACTAATGAAAAACTGTTTTTT. Encoded protein: CASSIGRATNEKLFF.

This clone was detected only a few times. The V and J genes are TRBV6-5 and TRBJ2-7; 10 nucleotides match TRBD2. The CDR3 length is 15 residues. Germline loops: CDR1 MNHEY, CDR2 SVGAGI. The J segment lost 0 bases and the V segment lost 5 bases, leaving 4 bases of the junction unmatched. The CDR3 loop is CASSRQREGSYEQYF. The CDR3 DNA follows: TGTGCCAGCAGTCGCCAGCGGGAGGGCTCCTACGAGCAGTACTTC.

V and J are TRBV7-3 and TRBJ2-4, with 7 bases lining up with TRBD2. Looked up from germline, CDR1 is SGHTA and CDR2 is FQGTGA. CDR3 length: 15 amino acids. V shed 5 bases, J shed 3 bases, and the junction held 7 bases outside the gene matches. The CDR3 spells CASSPSGPFKNIQYF. CDR3 in DNA: TGTGCCAGCAGCCCTAGCGGACCATTCAAAAACATTCAGTACTTC.

This rearrangement joins TRBV5-8 to TRBJ2-2; weak D call: TRBD2 (6 bases). Germline assignment: CDR1 SGHTS and CDR2 YDEGEE. The CDR3 consists of 18 residues. Trimming took off 1 base at V and 4 bases at J, with 20 bases between the two ends. The CDR3 here is CASSLRNRRGRLTGELFF. The DNA of the CDR3 is TGTGCCAGCAGCTTGCGGAATAGGAGGGGACGTCTCACCGGGGAGCTGTTTTTT. Variable domain in full (rest from reference TRBV5-8 and TRBJ2-2): EAGVTQSPTHLIKTRGQQATLRCSPISGHTSVYWYQQALGLGLQFLLWYDEGEERNRGNFPPRFSGRQFPNYSSELNVNALELEDSALYLCASSLRNRRGRLTGELFFGEGSRLTVL.

This CDR3 reads CASSLEQGGGEQYF. DNA of the CDR3: TGTGCCAGCAGCTTAGAACAAGGCGGCGGCGAGCAGTACTTC. This rearrangement joins TRBV7-9 to TRBJ2-7; D gene ambiguous. Trimming removed 1 base from V and 6 bases from J, with 13 bases in between. The CDR3 runs 14 residues. Germline V gives CDR1 SEHNR, CDR2 FQNEAQ (reference sequence). Variable domain in full (rest from reference TRBV7-9 and TRBJ2-7): DTGVSQNPRHKITKRGQNVTFRCDPISEHNRLYWYRQTLGQGPEFLTYFQNEAQLEKSRLLSDRFSAERPKGSFSTLEIQRTEQGDSAMYLCASSLEQGGGEQYFGPGTRLTVT.

CDR3 amino acids: CASSLAPLGQGLYEQYF. CDR3 DNA sequence: TGCGCCAGCAGCTTGGCGCCCCTGGGACAGGGGTTATACGAGCAGTACTTC. The genes are TRBV5-1 and TRBJ2-7; TRBD1 aligns across 10 bases. Germline values: CDR1 SGHRS, CDR2 YFSETQ. V gave up 0 bases and J gave up 4 bases; unmatched junction bases: 10. The CDR3 loop spans 17 amino acids.

This clone was counted a few times. One junction end does not reproduce the germline sequence, and a read error may be involved. Additional DNA sequences in this sample encode the identical CDR3. The chain carries TRBV15 and TRBJ2-7, with TRBD2 identical over 8 bases. The germline gives CDR1 LNHNV, CDR2 YYDKDF (reference sequence). The CDR3 covers 24 residues. The CDR3, as DNA: TGTGCCACGAGCAGGGAAGGGGCGGGTGAGGAGGCACTAATCCAAAGCGGGAGATTATACGAGCAGTACTTC. Translated, it gives CATSREGAGEEALIQSGRLYEQYF.

The sample holds a few counts of this clone. This CDR3 is also generated by other DNA sequences in the sample. The V call is TRBV6-4, the J call TRBJ2-1; TRBD2 aligns across 10 bases. V lost 0 bases to trimming and J lost 10 bases; unmatched junction nucleotides: 6. CDR3 size: 15 residues. CDR1 is MRHNA, CDR2 SNTAGT, per germline. The CDR3 DNA reads as TGTGCCAGCAGTGACTCGAGCGGGGGGGCCAACGAGCAGTTCTTC. As protein: CASSDSSGGANEQFF.

The chain uses TRBV25-1 and TRBJ1-1; a possible D gene is TRBD1 (5 bases). The V end was cut by 0 bases, the J end by 5 bases, with 10 bases between. CDR3 length: 14 amino acids. Germline V gives CDR1 MGHDK, CDR2 SYGVNS. The CDR3 region has the DNA TGTGCCAGCAGTGAATATGGGGGGGGAACTGAAGCTTTCTTT. Translated: CASSEYGGGTEAFF.

The rearrangement uses TRBV27 and TRBJ2-7, with D possibly TRBD2 on 6 matching bases. Trimming left V 2 bases short and J 3 bases short, with 14 bases between. CDR1 MNHEY and CDR2 SMNVEV come from the germline V gene (reference sequence). This CDR3 spans 15 amino acids. The CDR3 sequence is CASSLGGTPIYEQYF. For the CDR3, the DNA is TGTGCCAGCAGTTTAGGAGGGACCCCAATCTACGAGCAGTACTTC.

In its sample, this clone was seen a few times. V gene TRBV13 combines with J gene TRBJ2-5; 13 bases match TRBD2. Germline values: CDR1 PRHDT, CDR2 FYEKMQ (reference sequence). With V trimmed by 2 bases and J by 5 bases, 5 bases remained unmatched. The CDR3 sequence is 16 residues long. The CDR3 DNA sequence: TGTGCCAGCAGCTTATCACTAGCGGGAGGGGTGGAGACCCAGTACTTC. Translated, it gives CASSLSLAGGVETQYF. Together with reference TRBV13 and TRBJ2-5, the CDR3 gives the full variable domain: AAGVIQSPRHLIKEKRETATLKCYPIPRHDTVYWYQQGPGQDPQFLISFYEKMQSDKGSIPDRFSAQQFSDYHSELNMSSLELGDSALYFCASSLSLAGGVETQYFGPGTRLLVL.

The chain couples TRBV25-1 to TRBJ1-2; D is unresolved. The V and J ends lost 4 bases and 1 base respectively, with 10 bases between them. The length of the CDR3 is 14 residues. Germline V gene data show CDR1 as MGHDK and CDR2 as SYGVNS. CDR3 residues: CASSGYTVNYGYTF. CDR3 nucleotide sequence: TGTGCCAGCAGTGGATATACAGTTAACTATGGCTACACCTTC.

This clone has more than one count but fewer than ten. The rearrangement links TRBV7-8 to TRBJ2-7, with 8 bases aligning to TRBD2. The V gene's germline CDR1 is SGHVS and CDR2 FQNEAQ. The V and J ends lost 3 bases and 4 bases, in that order; junction bases with no gene match: 5. CDR3 size: 14 residues. The CDR3 DNA reads TGTGCCAGCAGCTTCGTCGGGGGGGCGTACGAGCAGTACTTC. This translates into CASSFVGGAYEQYF.

By share of the sample, this clone is medium-sized. The chain uses TRBV29-1 and TRBJ2-1; D uncertain. Trimming took 4 bases from V and 8 from J, leaving 18 bases between them. The CDR3 covers 14 residues. The germline V gene has CDR1 SQVTM and CDR2 ANQGSEA. The CDR3 region has the DNA TGCAGCGTTGCTCCACCCACAGATTTCCATGAGCAGTTCTTC. Amino acids: CSVAPPTDFHEQFF.

This clone has more than one count but fewer than ten. The chain links TRBV19 to TRBJ1-1; the D gene is possibly TRBD1 (6 bases). This CDR3 has 14 amino acids. The germline V gene encodes CDR1 LNHDA and CDR2 SQIVND (reference sequence). V lost 6 bases, J lost 1 base, and 12 bases lay in between. The CDR3 loop is CASSLGGANTEAFF. In DNA, the CDR3 is TGTGCCAGTAGCCTCGGGGGGGCGAACACTGAAGCTTTCTTT.

The genes are TRBV27 and TRBJ1-2; perhaps TRBD1 as D (6 bases). V shed 2 bases and J shed 8 bases, with 21 bases lying between them. CDR1 and CDR2 (germline): MNHEY, SMNVEV (reference sequence). There are 16 residues in the CDR3. The CDR3 here is CASSLEGWGGRRGYTF. The CDR3 coding sequence is TGTGCCAGCAGTTTAGAGGGTTGGGGGGGCCGAAGGGGCTACACCTTC.

Only a few counts were recorded for this clone. CDR3 nucleotide sequence: TGTGCCAGCAGCCTACGTACGGGGGACCTCACAGATACGCAGTATTTT. Translating it yields CASSLRTGDLTDTQYF. The V call is TRBV28, the J call TRBJ2-3, with a tentative D call TRBD2 (6 bases). In germline, CDR1 is MDHEN, CDR2 SYDVKM. There are 16 residues in the CDR3. The V gene lost 6 bases and the J gene lost 2 bases, with 18 bases spanning the gap.

Judged by abundance, this clone is large. The CDR3, as DNA: TGTGCCAGCAGTGCGGGACTAGCCCAGTACGAGCAGTACTTC. It translates to CASSAGLAQYEQYF. This chain connects TRBV27 to TRBJ2-7; 9 nucleotides agree with TRBD2. CDR3 length: 14 residues. V was pared by 5 bases and J by 4 bases, with 6 bases of the junction left unmatched. Per germline, CDR1 MNHEY and CDR2 SMNVEV (reference sequence).

J is TRBJ2-7 and V is TRBV11-2; 7 bases fit TRBD1. The CDR3 is made up of 13 amino acids. Germline CDR1 and CDR2: SGHAT and FQNNGV. Losses at the gene ends were 5 bases for V and 3 bases for J; bases not matched to a gene: 4. The CDR3 region is CASSLGQSYEQYF. In nucleotides, the CDR3 is TGTGCCAGCAGCCTGGGACAGAGCTACGAGCAGTACTTC.

A few counts support this clone. This chain uses TRBV6-1 with TRBJ2-3; 8 bases fit TRBD1. V lost 5 bases to trimming and J lost 4 bases; unmatched junction nucleotides: 5. CDR3 size: 14 residues. Germline V gene lookup returns CDR1 MNHNS and CDR2 SASEGT. The CDR3, as DNA: TGTGCCAGCAGTCAGGGACAGGCCCCAGATACGCAGTATTTT. This codes for CASSQGQAPDTQYF.

A few counts support this clone. The V and J genes are TRBV5-3 and TRBJ2-3; 7 bases align to TRBD1. TRBV5-3 carries the ORF label, with uncertain function. This CDR3 has 14 residues. The junction had 5 bases not matched to a gene; V was cut back by 4 bases and J by 3 bases. The chain's CDR3 is CARSIPTGTDTQYF. The DNA for the CDR3 is TGTGCCAGAAGCATACCGACAGGGACAGATACGCAGTATTTT.

This clone was counted between two and nine times. The V gene is TRBV23-1, the J gene TRBJ2-2; D perhaps matches TRBD1 (6 bases). TRBV23-1 has ORF status, its function being uncertain. CDR3 size: 18 residues. The V and J ends lost 8 bases and 4 bases respectively, with 26 bases between them. CDR3 in amino acids: CASPRRLDRPWGTGELFF. The CDR3 region has the DNA TGCGCCAGCCCGCGCCGCTTAGACAGGCCGTGGGGCACCGGGGAGCTGTTTTTT.

The rearrangement uses TRBV2 and TRBJ2-3, with 16 bases lining up with TRBD2. The CDR3 totals 18 residues. From germline, CDR1 is SNHLY and CDR2 FYNNEI. Trimming at V came to 8 bases and at J to 4 bases, leaving 12 bases not matched to a gene. The CDR3 reads CASGGTSGRAEGADTQYF. CDR3 DNA: TGTGCCAGCGGTGGGACTAGCGGGAGGGCCGAGGGCGCAGATACGCAGTATTTT.

Many counts were recorded for this clone. The chain couples TRBV11-2 to TRBJ2-7; 10 nucleotides agree with TRBD1. V lost 3 bases and J lost 0; bases outside the gene matches: 8. The CDR3 runs 17 residues. The germline CDR1 and CDR2 sequences are SGHAT and FQNNGV. This CDR3 is CASSFGTGAHNSYEQYF. The CDR3, as DNA: TGTGCCAGCAGCTTTGGGACAGGGGCCCACAACTCCTACGAGCAGTACTTC.

The chain couples TRBV27 to TRBJ2-2, with 7 positions matching TRBD2. The CDR3 covers 22 residues. Per germline, CDR1 MNHEY and CDR2 SMNVEV (reference sequence). V lost 11 bases, J lost 2 bases, and 32 bases stayed unmatched. The CDR3 DNA follows: TGTGCCCGTCTTCGAAGGGGACTCCGTTTGAGCGGGGCTTCTTTCAACACCGGGGAGCTGTTTTTT. This gives the protein CARLRRGLRLSGASFNTGELFF.

This clone has more than one count but fewer than ten. The chain employs TRBV7-3 and TRBJ2-3; tentative D call: TRBD2 (6 bases). Looked up from germline, CDR1 is SGHTA and CDR2 is FQGTGA. This CDR3 has 15 amino acids. V dropped 2 bases and J dropped 4 bases, with 13 bases sitting between them. The CDR3 DNA is TGTGCCAGCAGCTTAGGGACTCGGGCGGCAGATACGCAGTATTTT. This translates into CASSLGTRAADTQYF.

CDR3 in amino acids: CASSQPTGGQDQPQHF. For the CDR3, the DNA is TGCGCCAGCAGTCAGCCCACAGGGGGCCAAGATCAGCCCCAGCATTTT. This sequence joins TRBV23-1 and TRBJ1-5; TRBD1 matches 9 bases. TRBV23-1 is an open reading frame whose function is uncertain. CDR3 length: 16 residues. The V gene end was trimmed by 3 bases and the J gene end by 5 bases; junction bases not matched to a gene: 8.